Each of the 17 T cell receptor beta chains below was sequenced from the same sample in a study of blood T cell repertoires in COVID-19. Assay used: immunoSEQ multiplex PCR; TCRdb lists only in-frame clones, some missing. The table shows about 290,000 clones, with around 86% occurring only once. The sample was PBMCs or T cells enriched from blood (not recorded which). These receptors were obtained from a woman in her thirties or forties who had recovered from COVID-19.

The V call is TRBV6-5, the J call TRBJ1-2; D is unresolved. The germline gives CDR1 MNHEY, CDR2 SVGAGI. V shed 6 bases and J shed 7 bases, with 21 bases lying between them. The CDR3 extends over 15 amino acids. The CDR3 DNA reads TGTGCCAGCAGCCCATCCCCCAACCATGCGCGTGGCTACACCTTC. Protein: CASSPSPNHARGYTF.

V gene TRBV7-2 combines with J gene TRBJ2-5; 7 bases agree with TRBD1. CDR1 is SGHTA, CDR2 FQGNSA, per germline. J gave up 7 bases and V 1 base, and 3 bases lay outside the gene matches. The CDR3 totals 13 residues. The chain's CDR3 is CASSLGQGGTQYF. The CDR3 DNA sequence: TGTGCCAGCAGCTTAGGACAGGGTGGGACCCAGTACTTC.

The chain has TRBV7-6 and TRBJ2-2; TRBD2 agrees at 13 bases. The CDR3 contains 17 residues. The V segment lost 5 bases and the J segment 7 bases; nucleotides outside the gene matches: 10. Germline V gene data show CDR1 as SGHVS and CDR2 as FNYEAQ. The CDR3 loop reads CASSTPPGLAGYGELFF. The CDR3 DNA sequence: TGTGCCAGCAGCACCCCTCCGGGACTAGCGGGGTACGGGGAGCTGTTTTTT.

The rearrangement links TRBV7-2 to TRBJ1-2, with 7 bases identical to TRBD1. The CDR3 has 16 amino acids. Germline V gene lookup returns CDR1 SGHTA and CDR2 FQGNSA. V gave up 5 bases and J gave up 8 bases; unmatched junction bases: 17. CDR3 loop: CASSPVNLVGGEGYTF. CDR3 nucleotide sequence: TGTGCCAGCAGCCCCGTCAATCTCGTAGGGGGCGAGGGCTACACCTTC.

The V gene is TRBV30, the J gene TRBJ1-2; no clear D. From germline, CDR1 is GTSNPN and CDR2 SVGIG (reference sequence). The ends were cut back, 0 bases at V and 6 bases at J, with 14 bases in the middle. The CDR3 totals 14 residues. CDR3 amino acids: CAWSVLLNRDGYTF. The CDR3 bases are TGTGCCTGGAGTGTACTCCTAAATCGGGATGGCTACACCTTC.

This clone was seen a few times. The chain has TRBV4-1 and TRBJ2-7; 12 bases fit TRBD2. The trim removed 0 bases at V and 7 bases at J, leaving 7 bases unmatched. CDR1 and CDR2 from the germline V gene are MGHRA and YSYEKL. The CDR3 runs to 16 residues. CDR3 loop: CASSQDRLAGAGEQYF. The CDR3 bases are TGCGCCAGCAGCCAAGATCGACTAGCGGGAGCTGGTGAGCAGTACTTC.

This clone was seen once. The V call is TRBV7-9, the J call TRBJ2-1; the D is unclear. V gave up 2 bases and J gave up 7 bases, with 12 bases separating them. CDR1 is SEHNR and CDR2 is FQNEAQ in the germline V gene (reference sequence). The CDR3 loop spans 14 amino acids. The CDR3 DNA reads as TGTGCCAGCAGCTTAAATGGAGAGGAGAATGAGCAGTTCTTC. Its protein product is CASSLNGEENEQFF.

The CDR3 spells CASSQGATGQTNYGYTF. The CDR3 coding sequence is TGCGCCAGCAGCCAAGGGGCGACAGGACAGACTAACTATGGCTACACCTTC. The J gene is TRBJ1-2, the V gene TRBV4-1; a possible D gene is TRBD1 (6 bases). The CDR3 extends over 17 amino acids. CDR1 is MGHRA and CDR2 is YSYEKL in the germline V gene. V lost 1 base and J lost 0, with 15 bases in between.

On this clone: The sample has other DNA sequences that encode this CDR3 too. This chain links TRBV27 with TRBJ1-6; 9 bases line up with TRBD1. V gave up 2 bases and J gave up 7 bases; unmatched junction bases: 6. The CDR3 extends over 16 amino acids. Germline CDR1 reads MNHEY; CDR2 reads SMNVEV (reference sequence). This chain's CDR3 is CASSLGQGLENSPLHF. CDR3 DNA: TGTGCCAGCAGTTTAGGACAGGGGTTAGAGAATTCACCCCTCCACTTT.

This chain links TRBV5-5 with TRBJ2-7, with a possible D match to TRBD1 (6 bases). There are 14 residues in the CDR3. Between the trimmed V and J ends, which lost 2 bases and 0 bases, there was a span of 9 bases. Germline CDR1 reads SGHKS; CDR2 reads YYEKEE (reference sequence). This CDR3 is CASSLRQASYEQYF. CDR3 DNA sequence: TGTGCCAGCAGCTTAAGACAGGCCTCCTACGAGCAGTACTTC.

This chain joins TRBV25-1 and TRBJ2-5; 8 positions match TRBD1. Germline CDR1 MGHDK, CDR2 SYGVNS. V trimming: 6 bases; J trimming: 2 bases; junction bases outside the gene matches: 11. The CDR3 sequence is 16 residues long. The chain's CDR3 is CASSNKMGQAQETQYF. In nucleotides, the CDR3 is TGTGCCAGCAGCAATAAAATGGGACAGGCACAAGAGACCCAGTACTTC.

CDR3 DNA sequence: TGTGCCAGCAGCTCCTCGGACAGGGACGACGAGCAGTACTTC. Protein product: CASSSSDRDDEQYF. The V gene is TRBV7-9, the J gene TRBJ2-7; 8 bases map to TRBD1. V lost 4 bases and J lost 5; bases outside the gene matches: 7. Looked up from germline, CDR1 is SEHNR and CDR2 is FQNEAQ (reference sequence). The CDR3 contains 14 residues.

The chain carries TRBV11-2 and TRBJ2-7, with D hard to call. CDR1 and CDR2 (germline): SGHAT, FQNNGV. Between the trimmed V and J ends, which lost 5 bases and 2 bases, there was a span of 16 bases. This CDR3 spans 15 amino acids. In DNA form, the CDR3 reads TGTGCCAGCAGCCTCAGTGTGGGCAGTGCCTACGAGCAGTACTTC. Amino acids: CASSLSVGSAYEQYF.

The rearrangement uses TRBV18 and TRBJ2-3; the D is unclear. V was trimmed by 0 bases and J by 2 bases, leaving 6 bases between them. The length of the CDR3 is 14 residues. The germline V gene encodes CDR1 KGHSH and CDR2 LQKENI. The CDR3 here is CASSPPTVTDTQYF. CDR3 bases: TGTGCCAGCTCACCACCAACGGTCACAGATACGCAGTATTTT. Drawing the rest from reference TRBV18 and TRBJ2-3, the complete variable domain is NAGVMQNPRHLVRRRGQEARLRCSPMKGHSHVYWYRQLPEEGLKFMVYLQKENIIDESGMPKERFSAEFPKEGPSILRIQQVVRGDSAAYFCASSPPTVTDTQYFGPGTRLTVL.

The V and J genes are TRBV2 and TRBJ2-3; D is unresolved. CDR1 and CDR2 (germline): SNHLY, FYNNEI. Trimming took off 4 bases at V and 1 base at J, with 6 bases between the two ends. The CDR3 extends over 13 amino acids. The CDR3 nucleotides read TGTGCCAGCAGTGCCCGGGGCACAGATACGCAGTATTTT. Its protein product is CASSARGTDTQYF. The complete variable domain, with remaining parts taken from reference TRBV2 and TRBJ2-3, reads EPEVTQTPSHQVTQMGQEVILRCVPISNHLYFYWYRQILGQKVEFLVSFYNNEISEKSEIFDDQFSVERPDGSNFTLKIRSTKLEDSAMYFCASSARGTDTQYFGPGTRLTVL.

This clone was detected only once. The chain carries TRBV7-3 and TRBJ2-1; 8 nucleotides align to TRBD2. The CDR3 extends over 13 amino acids. CDR1 and CDR2 (germline): SGHTA, FQGTGA. V lost 4 bases to trimming and J lost 4 bases; unmatched junction nucleotides: 0. The CDR3 coding sequence is TGTGCCAGCAGCTCTAGCGGGTACAATGAGCAGTTCTTC. This codes for CASSSSGYNEQFF.

This clone was picked up one time. The chain is built from TRBV28 and TRBJ1-1; D uncertain. Germline-derived CDR1 and CDR2 are MDHEN and SYDVKM. V lost 7 bases to trimming and J lost 0 bases, with 9 bases between them. CDR3 length: 13 amino acids. The DNA of the CDR3 is TGTGCCAGCATGGGCGACATGAACACTGAAGCTTTCTTT. It yields the protein CASMGDMNTEAFF.